This entry features one TCR beta chain sequence. Antigen: not known. This entry is derived from a study of T cell repertoires in aging, cancer and after chemotherapy. Across the whole study: Donors were grouped into six age bands spanning 30 or younger through 70 or older. Roughly 9.3 million TCR reads made up the full dataset. Findings and caveats of the study: Healthy donors lost TCR diversity with age mainly through richness, cancer patients through richness and evenness.

Trimming shortened V by 0 bases and J by 7 bases, and 18 bases separated the two germline ends. The CDR3 is 16 residues long. The germline gives CDR1 LGHNA, CDR2 YNFKEQ. TRB rearrangements spanning V, D and J were amplified using mixed TRB-A/B primers. TCRdb reanalysed the multiplex PCR reads using MiXCR and keeps one entry per CDR3 protein. The data show some 4,000 distinct CDR3 sequences, with roughly 28% seen just once and roughly 45% held by the top ten. The template was genomic DNA from peripheral blood, not RNA. The origin of this receptor is a human donor in good health. This chain links TRBV4-2 with TRBJ1-2; no clear D gene. The sample taken for sequencing was blood. This CDR3 is CASSQDRAAAALGYTF. CDR3 nucleotides: TGTGCCAGCAGCCAAGATCGCGCGGCAGCCGCGCTTGGCTACACCTTC.